This T cell receptor (beta chain) was recorded in a study of tumour-infiltrating T cells in Burkitt lymphoma. Looking at the study overall: Repertoire clonality predicted overall and progression-free survival.

Using immunoSEQ multiplex PCR, the repertoire was profiled, and TCRdb retains in-frame clones only, with some absent. Among roughly 1,500 clones listed, about 10% were seen once. This clone was counted a few times. Antigen specificity is unknown. Germline CDR1 and CDR2: SNHLY and FYNNEI. The CDR3 runs 11 residues. V gave up 5 bases and J gave up 8 bases, with 9 bases separating them. Study results and limitations: Many Burkitt lymphoma patients shared several public clonotypes.

Sequenced input: tumor tissue. The origin of this receptor is a human donor with Burkitt lymphoma. The rearrangement links TRBV2 to TRBJ1-1; D gene unclear. The CDR3 bases are TGTGCCAGCAGTTCAGAGACCGAAGCTTTCTTT. It is translated as CASSSETEAFF. Full variable domain (outside the CDR3, taken from reference TRBV2 and TRBJ1-1): EPEVTQTPSHQVTQMGQEVILRCVPISNHLYFYWYRQILGQKVEFLVSFYNNEISEKSEIFDDQFSVERPDGSNFTLKIRSTKLEDSAMYFCASSSETEAFFGQGTRLTVV.